Listed below are T cell receptor beta chains from one sample, sequenced in a study of T cell responses to AZD1222 COVID-19 vaccine. Assay: immunoSEQ multiplex PCR; the TCRdb copy retains only in-frame clones and omits some. The data show 130,000 or so clones, with roughly nine tenths seen just once and 6% to 7.5% held by the top ten. The material sequenced was peripheral blood, taken on day 0 of AZD1222 vaccination. These receptors came from an adult in good health. CDR3s include the opening cysteine and the closing phenylalanine or tryptophan. Fields, in order: V gene, J gene, clone size, D gene, CDR3 protein, CDR3 DNA. A D gene is named only where the DNA matches it firmly. Clone size is shown for a subset of rows, as once, few, many or a class of expanded clone.

v_call: TRBV19
j_call: TRBJ2-1
clone_size: NA
d_call: TRBD2
cdr3_aa: CASSPSGRPNEQFF
cdr3_nt: TGTGCCAGTAGTCCTAGCGGAAGACCCAATGAGCAGTTCTTC

v_call: TRBV30
j_call: TRBJ1-1
clone_size: NA
d_call: NA
cdr3_aa: CAWQSPGGYTEAFF
cdr3_nt: TGTGCCTGGCAATCCCCGGGGGGCTATACTGAAGCTTTCTTT

v_call: TRBV10-3
j_call: TRBJ1-6
clone_size: NA
d_call: NA
cdr3_aa: CAISESAGELNSPLHF
cdr3_nt: TGTGCCATCAGTGAGTCTGCGGGGGAGTTGAATTCACCCCTCCACTTT

v_call: TRBV24-1
j_call: TRBJ2-7
clone_size: NA
d_call: NA
cdr3_aa: CATSDFLPHEQYF
cdr3_nt: TGTGCCACCAGTGATTTTCTCCCCCACGAGCAGTACTTC

v_call: TRBV19
j_call: TRBJ2-2
clone_size: NA
d_call: NA
cdr3_aa: CASSIGPDVHTGELFF
cdr3_nt: TGTGCCAGTAGTATAGGCCCGGACGTCCACACCGGGGAGCTGTTTTTT

v_call: TRBV5-1
j_call: TRBJ2-7
clone_size: NA
d_call: TRBD1
cdr3_aa: CASSLAGRGYEQYF
cdr3_nt: TGCGCCAGCAGCTTGGCTGGCAGGGGGTACGAGCAGTACTTC

v_call: TRBV3-1/TRBV3-2
j_call: TRBJ2-6
clone_size: NA
d_call: NA
cdr3_aa: CASRGSGANVLTF
cdr3_nt: TGTGCCAGCAGGGGCTCTGGGGCCAACGTCCTGACTTTC

v_call: TRBV7-3
j_call: TRBJ2-7
clone_size: NA
d_call: TRBD1
cdr3_aa: CASSLASGRRDRVRYEQYF
cdr3_nt: TGTGCCAGCAGCTTAGCAAGTGGACGGCGAGACAGGGTTAGATACGAGCAGTACTTC

v_call: TRBV28
j_call: TRBJ2-5
clone_size: NA
d_call: TRBD1
cdr3_aa: CASSLYGTGVETQYF
cdr3_nt: TGTGCCAGCAGTTTATACGGGACAGGGGTAGAGACCCAGTACTTC

v_call: TRBV6-5
j_call: TRBJ2-7
clone_size: NA
d_call: NA
cdr3_aa: CASSYLRPDKHYEQYF
cdr3_nt: TGTGCCAGCAGTTACCTCCGCCCAGACAAACACTACGAGCAGTACTTC

v_call: TRBV9
j_call: TRBJ2-2
clone_size: NA
d_call: TRBD2
cdr3_aa: CASSVASSGGTGELFF
cdr3_nt: TGTGCCAGCAGCGTAGCCTCTAGCGGGGGGACCGGGGAGCTGTTTTTT

v_call: TRBV5-1
j_call: TRBJ2-7
clone_size: few
d_call: TRBD2
cdr3_aa: CASSLAGLATAPYEQYF
cdr3_nt: TGCGCCAGCAGCTTGGCGGGACTAGCGACTGCGCCCTACGAGCAGTACTTC

v_call: TRBV11-2
j_call: TRBJ1-3
clone_size: NA
d_call: NA
cdr3_aa: CASSLRNTIYF
cdr3_nt: TGTGCCAGCAGCCTAAGAAACACCATATATTTT

v_call: TRBV2
j_call: TRBJ1-2
clone_size: NA
d_call: NA
cdr3_aa: CASSEGGKRPITNYGYTF
cdr3_nt: TGTGCCAGCAGTGAAGGTGGTAAGCGACCCATCACTAACTATGGCTACACCTTC

v_call: TRBV27
j_call: TRBJ2-2
clone_size: NA
d_call: TRBD2
cdr3_aa: CASSSSGGWTGELFF
cdr3_nt: TGTGCCAGCAGTTCGAGCGGGGGCTGGACCGGGGAGCTGTTTTTT

v_call: TRBV27
j_call: TRBJ1-2
clone_size: NA
d_call: NA
cdr3_aa: CASSLTALTANYGYTF
cdr3_nt: TGTGCCAGCAGTTTGACAGCTCTTACCGCTAACTATGGCTACACCTTC

v_call: TRBV6-5
j_call: TRBJ2-5
clone_size: NA
d_call: NA
cdr3_aa: CASSHRTEETQYF
cdr3_nt: TGTGCCAGCAGCCATCGGACAGAAGAGACCCAGTACTTC

v_call: TRBV19
j_call: TRBJ2-3
clone_size: NA
d_call: TRBD2
cdr3_aa: CASRTDAGVGGDTQYF
cdr3_nt: TGTGCCAGTAGAACGGATGCGGGGGTTGGGGGAGATACGCAGTATTTT

v_call: TRBV7-9
j_call: TRBJ2-2
clone_size: once
d_call: NA
cdr3_aa: CASTPVNTGELFF
cdr3_nt: TGTGCCAGCACCCCGGTAAACACCGGGGAGCTGTTTTTT

v_call: TRBV30
j_call: TRBJ1-6
clone_size: few
d_call: NA
cdr3_aa: CAWSVTRTARGDSPLHF
cdr3_nt: TGTGCCTGGAGTGTCACCAGGACAGCGAGGGGTGATTCACCCCTCCACTTT

v_call: TRBV6-4
j_call: TRBJ2-3
clone_size: medium-sized
d_call: NA
cdr3_aa: CASSDGSTDTQYF
cdr3_nt: TGTGCCAGCAGTGACGGGAGCACAGATACGCAGTATTTT

v_call: TRBV7-9
j_call: TRBJ1-6
clone_size: NA
d_call: NA
cdr3_aa: CASSLTASSPLHF
cdr3_nt: TGTGCCAGCAGCCTAACCGCTTCTTCACCCCTCCACTTT

v_call: TRBV6-5
j_call: TRBJ1-6
clone_size: once
d_call: NA
cdr3_aa: CASSYSGTDYSPLHF
cdr3_nt: TGTGCCAGCAGTTACTCGGGGACCGATTATTCACCCCTCCACTTT

v_call: TRBV19
j_call: TRBJ1-6
clone_size: NA
d_call: NA
cdr3_aa: CASRTDINSPLHF
cdr3_nt: TGTGCCAGTAGGACGGACATTAATTCACCCCTCCACTTT

v_call: TRBV29-1
j_call: TRBJ2-3
clone_size: NA
d_call: NA
cdr3_aa: CSAADSTQYF
cdr3_nt: TGCAGCGCCGCGGACAGCACGCAGTATTTT

v_call: TRBV7-3
j_call: TRBJ1-1
clone_size: once
d_call: NA
cdr3_aa: CASSLTFGGPGNTEAFF
cdr3_nt: TGTGCCAGCAGCTTAACGTTCGGGGGCCCGGGGAACACTGAAGCTTTCTTT

v_call: TRBV28
j_call: TRBJ1-2
clone_size: NA
d_call: TRBD1
cdr3_aa: CASRATQGAINYGYTF
cdr3_nt: TGTGCCAGCAGGGCCACACAGGGGGCGATTAACTATGGCTACACCTTC

v_call: TRBV30
j_call: TRBJ1-2
clone_size: NA
d_call: NA
cdr3_aa: CAWIRLGSNYGYTF
cdr3_nt: TGTGCCTGGATAAGGCTGGGTTCGAACTATGGCTACACCTTC

v_call: TRBV5-4
j_call: TRBJ2-7
clone_size: NA
d_call: TRBD1
cdr3_aa: CATGQDYEQYF
cdr3_nt: TGTGCCACTGGACAGGACTACGAGCAGTACTTC

v_call: TRBV7-9
j_call: TRBJ1-1
clone_size: NA
d_call: NA
cdr3_aa: CASRWSGSNTEAFF
cdr3_nt: TGTGCCAGCAGATGGAGCGGGTCGAACACTGAAGCTTTCTTT

v_call: TRBV25-1
j_call: TRBJ2-7
clone_size: NA
d_call: NA
cdr3_aa: CASSDPRDFSYEQYF
cdr3_nt: TGTGCCAGCAGTGACCCCCGAGATTTTTCCTACGAGCAGTACTTC

v_call: TRBV6-5
j_call: TRBJ1-2
clone_size: NA
d_call: NA
cdr3_aa: CAILKLSTGPYGYTF
cdr3_nt: TGTGCCATCTTGAAACTTAGTACAGGGCCCTATGGCTACACCTTC

v_call: TRBV30
j_call: TRBJ1-4
clone_size: NA
d_call: NA
cdr3_aa: CAWRDGFNEKLFF
cdr3_nt: TGTGCCTGGAGGGACGGCTTTAATGAAAAACTGTTTTTT

v_call: TRBV19
j_call: TRBJ1-1
clone_size: NA
d_call: TRBD1
cdr3_aa: CASSTGVRTEAFF
cdr3_nt: TGTGCCAGTAGCACAGGGGTTAGGACTGAAGCTTTCTTT

v_call: TRBV28
j_call: TRBJ2-1
clone_size: NA
d_call: TRBD2
cdr3_aa: CASSSTPFAGEVNEQFF
cdr3_nt: TGTGCCAGCAGTTCCACCCCTTTCGCGGGGGAGGTAAATGAGCAGTTCTTC

v_call: TRBV6-2/TRBV6-3
j_call: TRBJ1-6
clone_size: once
d_call: NA
cdr3_aa: CASSYSPWEMSYNSPLHF
cdr3_nt: TGTGCCAGCAGTTACTCGCCCTGGGAGATGTCCTATAATTCACCCCTCCACTTT

v_call: TRBV7-9
j_call: TRBJ1-1
clone_size: NA
d_call: TRBD1
cdr3_aa: CASSAGTGLMNTEAFF
cdr3_nt: TGTGCCAGCAGCGCCGGGACAGGGCTTATGAACACTGAAGCTTTCTTT

v_call: TRBV7-7
j_call: TRBJ2-2
clone_size: NA
d_call: NA
cdr3_aa: CASRRGHTGELFF
cdr3_nt: TGTGCTAGCAGACGGGGTCACACCGGGGAGCTGTTTTTT

v_call: TRBV19
j_call: TRBJ1-1
clone_size: NA
d_call: TRBD1
cdr3_aa: CASSNRGLNTEAFF
cdr3_nt: TGTGCCAGTAGTAACAGGGGGTTGAACACTGAAGCTTTCTTT

v_call: TRBV3-1/TRBV3-2
j_call: TRBJ2-5
clone_size: NA
d_call: TRBD2
cdr3_aa: CASSRQAGNQETQYF
cdr3_nt: TGTGCCAGCAGCCGCCAAGCGGGGAACCAAGAGACCCAGTACTTC

v_call: TRBV19
j_call: TRBJ2-2
clone_size: NA
d_call: TRBD1
cdr3_aa: CASSDTDRGHGSGELFF
cdr3_nt: TGTGCCAGTAGTGACACAGACAGGGGGCATGGGTCCGGGGAGCTGTTTTTT

v_call: TRBV9
j_call: TRBJ2-4
clone_size: once
d_call: TRBD2
cdr3_aa: CASSVGTSGGENIQYF
cdr3_nt: TGTGCCAGCAGCGTAGGCACTAGCGGGGGGGAAAACATTCAGTACTTC